This TCR beta chain emerged from a study of T cell changes during pregnancy in multiple sclerosis. With regard to this clone: One end of the junction does not line up with germline, which may come from a read error.

Data came from immunoSEQ multiplex PCR; TCRdb stores just in-frame clones and leaves some out. The data contain 90,000 or so clones, approximately 90% of them seen just once; the ten biggest clones take up around 0.93%. The sequencing used peripheral blood, collected before pregnancy. This TCR was sampled from a female donor with multiple sclerosis, enrolled in a pregnancy study.

The CDR3 loop reads CASSLAGRHTGELFF. Here the CDR3 DNA reads TGTGCCAGCAGTTTAGCGGGGAGGCACACCGGGGAGCTGTTTTTT. This chain links TRBV7-2 with TRBJ2-2; 8 nucleotides align to TRBD2. Germline assignment: CDR1 SGHTA and CDR2 FQGNSA. The CDR3 is 15 amino acids. Complete variable domain (other parts from reference TRBV7-2 and TRBJ2-2): GAGVSQSPSNKVTEKGKDVELRCDPISGHTALYWYRQSLGQGLEFLIYFQGNSAPDKSGLPSDRFSAERTGGSVSTLTIQRTQQEDSAVYLCASSLAGRHTGELFFGEGSRLTVL.